A single sample is the source of the 24 T cell receptor beta chains below, sequenced in a study of cytomegalovirus exposure and HLA in healthy donors. The PCR used 60 Vbeta and 13 Jbeta primers. TCRdb's table, derived via immunoSEQ multiplex PCR, lists solely in-frame clones and lacks some. Among approximately 300,000 clones, roughly 81% were seen once, and the ten largest hold roughly 2%. Sequencing was done on a sample of PBMCs. These receptors originate from a woman aged 40-49 years in good health and CMV-seropositive.

This clone is a singleton in its sample. This chain joins TRBV30 and TRBJ2-1; perhaps TRBD1 as D (6 bases). The CDR3 covers 12 residues. CDR1 and CDR2 from the germline V gene are GTSNPN and SVGIG (reference sequence). The CDR3 region is CATSGAGVEQFF. In DNA, the CDR3 is TGTGCGACGAGTGGGGCAGGGGTTGAGCAGTTCTTC.

This clone occurred once. V is TRBV11-3 and J is TRBJ2-7; maybe TRBD2 (5 bases). The CDR3 sequence is 15 residues long. Trimming left V 1 base short and J 3 bases short, with 13 bases between. The V gene's germline CDR1 is SGHNT and CDR2 YENEEA. CDR3 residues: CASSLGGYGDYEQYF. The CDR3 nucleotides read TGTGCCAGCAGCTTAGGGGGTTACGGGGACTACGAGCAGTACTTC.

The V gene is TRBV4-1, the J gene TRBJ2-2; maybe TRBD2 (6 bases). Looked up from germline, CDR1 is MGHRA and CDR2 is YSYEKL. With 0 bases removed from V and 3 bases from J, the gap between germline ends came to 14 bases. CDR3 length: 17 amino acids. CDR3 in DNA: TGCGCCAGCAGCCAAGATCCGGAGCGGGCGGACACCGGGGAGCTGTTTTTT. Its protein is CASSQDPERADTGELFF.

This chain joins TRBV13 and TRBJ1-4; D may be TRBD1 (6 bases). Trimming took 5 bases from V and 8 from J, leaving 18 bases between them. This CDR3 is 15 amino acids long. The germline V gene encodes CDR1 PRHDT and CDR2 FYEKMQ (reference sequence). For the CDR3, the DNA is TGTGCCAGCAGCAGAGGGACAACTCTAGGGGAAAAACTGTTTTTT. Protein product: CASSRGTTLGEKLFF. Full variable domain (rest looked up from reference TRBV13 and TRBJ1-4): AAGVIQSPRHLIKEKRETATLKCYPIPRHDTVYWYQQGPGQDPQFLISFYEKMQSDKGSIPDRFSAQQFSDYHSELNMSSLELGDSALYFCASSRGTTLGEKLFFGSGTQLSVL.

This sequence joins TRBV4-2 and TRBJ2-5; TRBD1 matches at 8 bases. Germline values: CDR1 LGHNA, CDR2 YNFKEQ. The CDR3 loop spans 15 amino acids. V lost 3 bases, J lost 2 bases, and 5 bases stayed unmatched. The CDR3 sequence: CASSHGQGRQETQYF. The CDR3 bases are TGTGCCAGCAGCCATGGACAGGGTAGGCAAGAGACCCAGTACTTC.

The gene calls are TRBV7-9 and TRBJ2-2, with TRBD2 identical over 8 bases. Germline CDR1 and CDR2: SEHNR and FQNEAQ (reference sequence). The ends lost 5 bases at V and 5 bases at J; junction bases unmatched: 7. This CDR3 has 15 residues. The CDR3 sequence is CASSATSAATGELFF. In DNA form, the CDR3 reads TGTGCCAGCAGCGCGACTAGCGCTGCTACCGGGGAGCTGTTTTTT.

The V gene is TRBV7-2, the J gene TRBJ2-1, with 10 nucleotides matching TRBD1. The germline CDR1 and CDR2 sequences are SGHTA and FQGNSA. The CDR3 sequence is 15 residues long. V shed 7 bases and J 4 bases; nucleotides not matched to a gene: 7. CDR3 region: CASTQTGGAYNEQFF. The CDR3 DNA sequence: TGTGCCAGCACTCAGACAGGGGGCGCGTACAATGAGCAGTTCTTC.

The chain carries TRBV30 and TRBJ1-6; D is ambiguous. Germline V CDR1 and CDR2: GTSNPN, SVGIG (reference sequence). The V end was cut by 7 bases, the J end by 10 bases, with 14 bases between. The CDR3 extends over 12 amino acids. CDR3 DNA: TGTGCCTACGGCGAAACGGGGTCACCCCTCCACTTT. It translates to CAYGETGSPLHF. Full variable domain (rest looked up from reference TRBV30 and TRBJ1-6): SQTIHQWPATLVQPVGSPLSLECTVEGTSNPNLYWYRQAAGRGLQLLFYSVGIGQISSEVPQNLSASRPQDRQFILSSKKLLLSDSGFYLCAYGETGSPLHFGNGTRLTVT.

The chain has TRBV27 and TRBJ1-1, with TRBD1 matching over 7 bases. The CDR3 totals 14 residues. With V trimmed by 8 bases and J by 0 bases, 6 bases remained unmatched. The germline V gene has CDR1 MNHEY and CDR2 SMNVEV (reference sequence). The CDR3 loop reads CASQTGSMNTEAFF. The CDR3 DNA is TGTGCCAGCCAGACAGGGTCAATGAACACTGAAGCTTTCTTT.

This sequence joins TRBV19 and TRBJ1-2; D is undetermined. V gave up 3 bases and J gave up 2 bases, with 16 bases separating them. Germline V gene lookup returns CDR1 LNHDA and CDR2 SQIVND (reference sequence). This CDR3 contains 16 residues. The CDR3 is CASSIGFGDGNYGYTF. CDR3 nucleotide sequence: TGTGCCAGTAGTATCGGTTTTGGAGACGGAAACTATGGCTACACCTTC.

The chain combines TRBV28 with TRBJ1-1; tentative D call: TRBD1 (5 bases). CDR1 MDHEN and CDR2 SYDVKM come from the germline V gene. CDR3 length: 19 residues. V was clipped by 2 bases and J by 1 base, with 23 bases between them. CDR3 bases: TGTGCCAGCAGTTTAGGGTGGACGTTCCTAGGGGAACCGAACACTGAAGCTTTCTTT. Translating gives CASSLGWTFLGEPNTEAFF.

The chain carries TRBV5-1 and TRBJ2-2; 7 bases are a match to TRBD1. CDR3 length: 14 amino acids. Germline V gives CDR1 SGHRS, CDR2 YFSETQ. Germline trimming cut 0 bases from V and 5 bases from J; bases unmatched to any gene: 1. The CDR3 region is CASSLEQGTGELFF. DNA of the CDR3: TGCGCCAGCAGCTTGGAACAGGGGACCGGGGAGCTGTTTTTT. Full variable domain (outside the CDR3, taken from reference TRBV5-1 and TRBJ2-2): KAGVTQTPRYLIKTRGQQVTLSCSPISGHRSVSWYQQTPGQGLQFLFEYFSETQRNKGNFPGRFSGRQFSNSRSEMNVSTLELGDSALYLCASSLEQGTGELFFGEGSRLTVL.

The rearrangement links TRBV19 to TRBJ2-3; tentatively, D is TRBD1 (7 bases). V lost 4 bases to trimming and J lost 3 bases, with 20 bases between them. The V gene's germline CDR1 is LNHDA and CDR2 SQIVND (reference sequence). The CDR3 has 17 residues. CDR3 residues: CASSRRTGPRGTDTQYF. For the CDR3, the DNA is TGTGCCAGTAGTAGAAGGACAGGCCCCCGGGGGACAGATACGCAGTATTTT.

The chain carries TRBV4-3 and TRBJ1-2, with unresolved D. Per the germline V gene, CDR1 is LGHNA and CDR2 is YSLEER. The ends were cut back, 1 base at V and 2 bases at J, with 5 bases in the middle. This CDR3 contains 13 residues. The CDR3 is CASSQGQNYGYTF. CDR3 nucleotides: TGCGCCAGCAGCCAAGGACAAAACTATGGCTACACCTTC.

This rearrangement joins TRBV19 to TRBJ2-7, with D perhaps matching TRBD2 (5 bases). V dropped 2 bases and J dropped 5 bases, with 13 bases sitting between them. CDR1 LNHDA and CDR2 SQIVND come from the germline V gene (reference sequence). The CDR3 is 14 amino acids. CDR3 in amino acids: CASSIMLGSHEQYF. The DNA of the CDR3 is TGTGCCAGTAGTATAATGCTGGGGAGCCACGAGCAGTACTTC.

This clone is a singleton in its sample. The J gene is TRBJ1-3, the V gene TRBV28; D unresolved. The CDR3 consists of 18 residues. Trimming removed 6 bases from V and 0 bases from J, with 21 bases in between. Germline CDR1 reads MDHEN; CDR2 reads SYDVKM. CDR3 in DNA: TGTGCCAGCAGGACTGGATCGCTAAATTGGCACTCTGGAAACACCATATATTTT. This codes for CASRTGSLNWHSGNTIYF.

This chain joins TRBV19 and TRBJ2-1, with 9 bases lining up with TRBD1. Germline lookup yields CDR1 LNHDA and CDR2 SQIVND (reference sequence). The CDR3 covers 17 residues. V gave up 3 bases and J gave up 0 bases; unmatched junction bases: 6. The CDR3 DNA sequence: TGTGCCAGTAGTATTAGGGGACAGGGAAGCTCCTACAATGAGCAGTTCTTC. It encodes CASSIRGQGSSYNEQFF.

This sequence joins TRBV6-4 and TRBJ2-2; 10 positions agree with TRBD2. J was trimmed by 5 bases and V by 0 bases; bases with no gene match: 6. Germline V gene data show CDR1 as MRHNA and CDR2 as SNTAGT. The CDR3 length is 17 residues. This CDR3 is CASSDSTTSGNTGELFF. CDR3 DNA: TGTGCCAGCAGTGACTCCACCACTAGCGGGAATACCGGGGAGCTGTTTTTT.

The rearrangement joins TRBV28 to TRBJ1-5, with 7 positions matching TRBD1. From germline, CDR1 is MDHEN and CDR2 SYDVKM. The J segment lost 3 bases and the V segment lost 6 bases, leaving 8 bases of the junction unmatched. This CDR3 has 15 residues. The CDR3 loop reads CASRTTGDNNQPQHF. The CDR3 DNA reads TGTGCCAGCAGAACTACAGGGGATAACAATCAGCCCCAGCATTTT. The complete variable domain, with remaining parts taken from reference TRBV28 and TRBJ1-5, reads DVKVTQSSRYLVKRTGEKVFLECVQDMDHENMFWYRQDPGLGLRLIYFSYDVKMKEKGDIPEGYSVSREKKERFSLILESASTNQTSMYLCASRTTGDNNQPQHFGDGTRLSIL.

The count of this clone is one. The chain recombines TRBV18 with TRBJ1-5; D gene unclear. CDR3 length equals 12 residues. CDR1 and CDR2 (germline): KGHSH, LQKENI. With 5 bases removed from V and 9 bases from J, the gap between germline ends came to 11 bases. The CDR3 DNA is TGTGCCAGCTCAACAGAATCTGGGCCCCAGCATTTT. The encoded protein is CASSTESGPQHF.

This CDR3 is CASSSPSGTDSTEAFF. CDR3 coding DNA: TGTGCCAGCAGCTCACCTTCGGGGACAGACTCAACTGAAGCTTTCTTT. The V gene is TRBV4-2, the J gene TRBJ1-1, with 7 positions matching TRBD1. This CDR3 has 16 residues. Germline CDR1 and CDR2: LGHNA and YNFKEQ. V lost 5 bases and J lost 5; bases outside the gene matches: 14.

This rearrangement joins TRBV4-1 to TRBJ2-7; 8 positions agree with TRBD2. Gene TRBJ2-1 matches the end of the DNA better, so the J call may be wrong. The CDR3 is 16 amino acids. Germline V lookup: CDR1 MGHRA, CDR2 YSYEKL. The CDR3 here is CASSQDPGLVHNEQFF. DNA for the CDR3: TGCGCCAGCAGCCAAGACCCGGGACTAGTACACAATGAGCAGTTCTTC.

The CDR3 region is CAISPWDREDGYTF. The CDR3 nucleotides are TGTGCCATCAGTCCCTGGGACAGGGAGGATGGCTACACCTTC. The V call is TRBV10-3, the J call TRBJ1-2; TRBD1 matches 9 bases. The V gene's germline CDR1 is ENHRY and CDR2 SYGVKD. There are 14 residues in the CDR3. V dropped 5 bases and J dropped 6; count of bases not matched to a gene: 7.

The rearrangement links TRBV7-9 to TRBJ1-5, with a weak D call TRBD1 (6 bases). The V gene lost 2 bases and the J gene lost 5 bases, with 10 bases spanning the gap. Germline assignment: CDR1 SEHNR and CDR2 FQNEAQ (reference sequence). This CDR3 has 14 amino acids. CDR3 DNA: TGTGCCAGCAGCTTACAGGGGATGGATCAGCCCCAGCATTTT. This sequence encodes CASSLQGMDQPQHF.